This T cell receptor beta chain is drawn from a study of cytomegalovirus exposure and HLA in healthy donors. Overall study context: HLA-typed donors were the source of 83 million or so unique TCRs, which an early data release held.

Of note for this clone: The antigen remains undetermined.

Germline V CDR1 and CDR2: MDHEN, SYDVKM. V was clipped by 7 bases and J by 8 bases; unmatched bases: 10. The CDR3 is made up of 14 amino acids. Study-level findings and limits: Later analysis reportedly placed an Asian-associated ancestry cluster below the roughly 690-donor mean in N-insertions. Per a prior analysis, the majority of TCR beta V segments were productive roughly 87% or roughly 30% of the time. TCR sequences were mostly rare, though some public TCRs occurred in many donors.

PCR was performed using 60 Vbeta and 13 Jbeta primers. Method: immunoSEQ multiplex PCR; TCRdb's copy keeps in-frame clones and lacks some. The sample shows about 150,000 clones, 55% to 70% of them seen only once. The V call is TRBV28, the J call TRBJ2-7, with TRBD2 identical over 11 bases. Sequenced: PBMCs. The origin of this receptor is a woman aged 55-69 years in good health and CMV-seropositive. The CDR3 reads CASTLAGGPEKQYF. The CDR3 coding sequence is TGTGCCAGCACCTTAGCGGGAGGGCCAGAGAAGCAGTACTTC.